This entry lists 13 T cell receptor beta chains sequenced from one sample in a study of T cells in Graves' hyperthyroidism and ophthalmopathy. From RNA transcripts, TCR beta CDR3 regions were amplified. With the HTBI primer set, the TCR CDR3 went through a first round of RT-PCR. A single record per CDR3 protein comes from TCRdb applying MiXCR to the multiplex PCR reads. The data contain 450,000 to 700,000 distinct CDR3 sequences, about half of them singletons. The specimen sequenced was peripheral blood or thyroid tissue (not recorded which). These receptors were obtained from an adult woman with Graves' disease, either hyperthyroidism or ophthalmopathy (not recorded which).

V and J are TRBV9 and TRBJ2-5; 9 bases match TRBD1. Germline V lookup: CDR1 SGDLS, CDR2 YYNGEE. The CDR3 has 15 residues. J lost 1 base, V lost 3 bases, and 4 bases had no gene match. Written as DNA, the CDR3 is TGTGCCAGCAGCGGGACAGGGGACCTCCAAGAGACCCAGTACTTC. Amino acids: CASSGTGDLQETQYF.

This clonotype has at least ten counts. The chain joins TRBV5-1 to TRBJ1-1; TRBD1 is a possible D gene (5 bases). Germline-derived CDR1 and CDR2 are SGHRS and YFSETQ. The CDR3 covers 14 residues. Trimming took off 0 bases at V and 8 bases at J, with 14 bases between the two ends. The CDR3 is CASSLGAWGSEAFF. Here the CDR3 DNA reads TGCGCCAGCAGCTTGGGGGCCTGGGGGTCCGAAGCTTTCTTT.

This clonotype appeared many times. CDR3 in DNA: TGTGCCAGCAGTGAAAGGCTAGGAGGAGAGACCCAGTACTTC. Translating gives CASSERLGGETQYF. The genes are TRBV6-1 and TRBJ2-5, with D perhaps matching TRBD2 (5 bases). The CDR3 is made up of 14 amino acids. Per the germline V gene, CDR1 is MNHNS and CDR2 is SASEGT. The germline V and J ends were trimmed by 2 bases and 4 bases, with 11 bases remaining between them.

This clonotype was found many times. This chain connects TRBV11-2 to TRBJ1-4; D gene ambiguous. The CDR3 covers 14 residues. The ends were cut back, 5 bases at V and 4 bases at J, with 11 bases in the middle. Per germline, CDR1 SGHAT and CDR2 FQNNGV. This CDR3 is CASSPRTNNEKLFF. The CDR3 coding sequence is TGTGCCAGCAGCCCTAGGACCAATAATGAAAAACTGTTTTTT.

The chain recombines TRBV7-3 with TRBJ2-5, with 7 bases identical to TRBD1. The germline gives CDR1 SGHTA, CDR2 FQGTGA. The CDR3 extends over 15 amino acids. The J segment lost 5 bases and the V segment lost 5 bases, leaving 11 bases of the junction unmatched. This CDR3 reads CASSPGGPTGETQYF. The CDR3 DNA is TGTGCCAGCAGCCCAGGGGGACCAACCGGGGAGACCCAGTACTTC.

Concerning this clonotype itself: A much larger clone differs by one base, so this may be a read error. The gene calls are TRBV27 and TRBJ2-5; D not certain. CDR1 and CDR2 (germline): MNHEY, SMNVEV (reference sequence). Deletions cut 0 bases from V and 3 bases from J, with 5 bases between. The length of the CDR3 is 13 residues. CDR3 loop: CASSLSRKETQYF. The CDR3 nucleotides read TGTGCCAGCAGTTTATCCCGGAAAGAGACCCAGTACTTC.

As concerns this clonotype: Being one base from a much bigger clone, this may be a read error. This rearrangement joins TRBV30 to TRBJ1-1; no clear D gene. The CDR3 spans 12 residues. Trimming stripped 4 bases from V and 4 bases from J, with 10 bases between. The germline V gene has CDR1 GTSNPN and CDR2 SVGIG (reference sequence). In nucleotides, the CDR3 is TGTGCCTGGACCACGTCTAGCACTGAAGCTTTCTTT. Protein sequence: CAWTTSSTEAFF.

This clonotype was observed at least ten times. CDR3: CASRGEIGNQPQHF. The CDR3 bases are TGTGCCAGCAGGGGTGAAATAGGCAATCAGCCCCAGCATTTT. The gene calls are TRBV27 and TRBJ1-5, with D uncertain. With 6 bases removed from V and 2 bases from J, the gap between germline ends came to 11 bases. CDR3 length equals 14 residues. Germline CDR1 and CDR2: MNHEY and SMNVEV (reference sequence).

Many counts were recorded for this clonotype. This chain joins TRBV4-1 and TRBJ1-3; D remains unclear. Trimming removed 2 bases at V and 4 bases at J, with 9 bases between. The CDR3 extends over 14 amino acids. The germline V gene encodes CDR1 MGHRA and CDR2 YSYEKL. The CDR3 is CASSQLGRGNTIYF. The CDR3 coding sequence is TGCGCCAGCAGCCAACTGGGAAGGGGAAACACCATATATTTT.

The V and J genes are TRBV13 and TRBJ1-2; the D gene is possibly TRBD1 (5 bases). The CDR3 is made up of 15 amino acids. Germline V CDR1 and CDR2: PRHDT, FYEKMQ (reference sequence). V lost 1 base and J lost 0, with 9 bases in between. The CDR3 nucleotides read TGTGCCAGCAGCTTAGCCGGGGCACCTAACTATGGCTACACCTTC. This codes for CASSLAGAPNYGYTF.

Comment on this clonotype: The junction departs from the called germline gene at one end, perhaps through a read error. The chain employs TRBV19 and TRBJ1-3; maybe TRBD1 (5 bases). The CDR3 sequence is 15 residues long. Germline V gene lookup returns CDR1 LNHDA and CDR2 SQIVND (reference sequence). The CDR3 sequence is CASSILRGRGYTIYF. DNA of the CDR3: TGTGCCAGTAGTATCCTACGGGGACGTGGATACACCATATATTTT.

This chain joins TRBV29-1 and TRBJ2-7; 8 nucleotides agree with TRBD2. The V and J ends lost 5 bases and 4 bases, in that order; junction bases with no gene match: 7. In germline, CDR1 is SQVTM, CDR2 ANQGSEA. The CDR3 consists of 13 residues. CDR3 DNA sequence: TGCAGCGTTCGAAGCGGGGGAGGATACGAGCAGTACTTC. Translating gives CSVRSGGGYEQYF.

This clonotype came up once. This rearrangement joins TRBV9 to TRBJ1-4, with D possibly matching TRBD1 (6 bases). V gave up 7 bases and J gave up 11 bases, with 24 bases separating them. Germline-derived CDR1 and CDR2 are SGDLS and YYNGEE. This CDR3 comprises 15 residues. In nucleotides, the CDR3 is TGTGCCAGCTCACGGGCGGCAGGGGACGCTGAGAAACTGTTTTTT. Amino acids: CASSRAAGDAEKLFF.